These 22 T cell receptor beta chains came from one sample sequenced in a study of beta chain features in type 1 diabetes. These receptors have no identified antigens. Every isolated RNA sample was fully reverse transcribed, so sequencing captured expressed TCRB transcripts. Data came from immunoSEQ multiplex PCR; TCRdb stores just in-frame clones and leaves some out. The sample lists about 270,000 clones, 13% to 15% occurring once. General study points: The study found moderately but significantly shorter TCRB CDR3s in all four CD4+ subsets of Type 1 diabetes patients.

Sequenced sample: naive CD4+ T cells from blood. The receptors come from a man aged 25-45 years with type 1 diabetes.

This clone was recorded a few times. The chain has TRBV28 and TRBJ2-3; 7 nucleotides line up with TRBD1. This CDR3 comprises 14 residues. Losses at the gene ends were 6 bases for V and 5 bases for J; bases not matched to a gene: 8. Looked up from germline, CDR1 is MDHEN and CDR2 is SYDVKM. CDR3 bases: TGTGCCAGCAGCGGAAGACAGGGCGGAGATACGCAGTATTTT. As protein: CASSGRQGGDTQYF.

This clone has only a few counts. The chain combines TRBV18 with TRBJ1-1; D perhaps matches TRBD1 (5 bases). The CDR3 totals 15 residues. Germline V gene sequence: CDR1 KGHSH, CDR2 LQKENI. With 2 bases removed from V and 0 bases from J, the gap between germline ends came to 10 bases. The CDR3 nucleotides read TGTGCCAGCTCACCATGGGAGGGGATGAACACTGAAGCTTTCTTT. It translates to CASSPWEGMNTEAFF.

V and J are TRBV5-1 and TRBJ1-5, with D perhaps matching TRBD1 (6 bases). Trimming took 4 bases from V and 5 from J, leaving 16 bases between them. The germline CDR1 and CDR2 sequences are SGHRS and YFSETQ. The CDR3 totals 15 residues. Written as DNA, the CDR3 is TGCGCCAGCAGCCCCGGGGGGCAGTCCCATCAGCCCCAGCATTTT. Translating gives CASSPGGQSHQPQHF. The full variable domain, its missing parts supplied by reference TRBV5-1 and TRBJ1-5, is KAGVTQTPRYLIKTRGQQVTLSCSPISGHRSVSWYQQTPGQGLQFLFEYFSETQRNKGNFPGRFSGRQFSNSRSEMNVSTLELGDSALYLCASSPGGQSHQPQHFGDGTRLSIL.

The chain carries TRBV9 and TRBJ2-1; TRBD2 agrees at 9 bases. Trimming took 4 bases from V and 6 from J; bases not matched to a gene: 8. This CDR3 contains 15 residues. Germline CDR1 and CDR2: SGDLS and YYNGEE. The CDR3 sequence: CASSLTGTSRNEQFF. The CDR3 DNA is TGTGCCAGCAGCCTTACCGGGACTAGCCGCAATGAGCAGTTCTTC.

Turning to this clone: This sample includes further DNA sequences coding for the same CDR3. V usage is TRBV5-1 and J usage is TRBJ1-2; 7 nucleotides agree with TRBD1. The CDR3 length is 13 residues. Looked up from germline, CDR1 is SGHRS and CDR2 is YFSETQ. Trimming at V came to 1 base and at J to 6 bases, leaving 3 bases not matched to a gene. CDR3 in amino acids: CASSLRQGDGYTF. The DNA for the CDR3 is TGCGCCAGCAGCTTGAGGCAGGGGGATGGCTACACCTTC.

The table lists this clone with a few counts. J is TRBJ2-5 and V is TRBV5-1; D gene uncertain. The CDR3 runs 14 residues. Trimming removed 0 bases from V and 2 bases from J, with 8 bases in between. The germline V gene encodes CDR1 SGHRS and CDR2 YFSETQ. The chain's CDR3 is CASSLGVLQETQYF. As DNA, the CDR3 is TGCGCCAGCAGCTTGGGTGTATTACAAGAGACCCAGTACTTC.

V usage is TRBV9 and J usage is TRBJ1-1, with 8 bases aligning to TRBD1. V was clipped by 5 bases and J by 7 bases; unmatched bases: 4. The CDR3 totals 12 residues. Germline V lookup: CDR1 SGDLS, CDR2 YYNGEE. CDR3 coding DNA: TGTGCCAGCAGTTCAGGACAGGGTGAAGCTTTCTTT. Translation gives CASSSGQGEAFF.

The chain has TRBV23-1 and TRBJ2-7; TRBD1 matches 9 bases. TRBV23-1 is designated an ORF whose function remains uncertain. V was pared by 6 bases and J by 6 bases, with 12 bases of the junction left unmatched. The CDR3 sequence is 15 residues long. CDR3 sequence: CASRKPGQGCCEQYF. CDR3 in DNA: TGCGCCAGCAGAAAGCCGGGACAGGGTTGTTGCGAGCAGTACTTC.

Only a few counts were recorded for this clone. The rearrangement links TRBV29-1 to TRBJ2-1; 12 bases map to TRBD2. Germline CDR1 and CDR2: SQVTM and ANQGSEA. There are 13 residues in the CDR3. V trimming: 7 bases; J trimming: 4 bases; junction bases outside the gene matches: 2. In DNA form, the CDR3 reads TGCAGCGCCGGGACTAGCGGGTACAATGAGCAGTTCTTC. Amino acid sequence: CSAGTSGYNEQFF.

The V gene is TRBV19, the J gene TRBJ2-7; 9 nucleotides agree with TRBD1. J gave up 3 bases and V 5 bases, and 14 bases lay outside the gene matches. The CDR3 spans 17 residues. Germline V gene lookup returns CDR1 LNHDA and CDR2 SQIVND (reference sequence). CDR3 DNA sequence: TGTGCCAGTAGTGTTACAGGGGGCCACTGGGAACTCTACGAGCAGTACTTC. Translation: CASSVTGGHWELYEQYF.

This clone has just a few counts. The rearrangement links TRBV19 to TRBJ2-7, with no clear D. Germline CDR1 LNHDA, CDR2 SQIVND (reference sequence). V dropped 5 bases and J dropped 2 bases, with 10 bases sitting between them. This CDR3 comprises 13 residues. The CDR3, as DNA: TGTGCCAGTAGTCCCGGAGCCACCTACGAGCAGTACTTC. Encoded protein: CASSPGATYEQYF.

The chain joins TRBV10-3 to TRBJ2-3; 11 bases align to TRBD2. J lost 2 bases, V lost 3 bases, and 4 bases had no gene match. CDR1 and CDR2 from the germline V gene are ENHRY and SYGVKD. The CDR3 consists of 16 residues. The CDR3 nucleotides are TGTGCCATCAGTGATCTAGCGGGAGGCCCCACAGATACGCAGTATTTT. It encodes CAISDLAGGPTDTQYF.

The chain recombines TRBV7-2 with TRBJ2-1; TRBD2 might be the D (5 bases). V lost 5 bases and J 5 bases, leaving 13 bases between the germline ends. The CDR3 has 14 residues. Per germline, CDR1 SGHTA and CDR2 FQGNSA. The CDR3 is CASSRWTGNNEQFF. The CDR3 region has the DNA TGTGCCAGCAGCCGTTGGACTGGAAACAATGAGCAGTTCTTC.

The rearrangement uses TRBV7-2 and TRBJ1-1, with TRBD1 identical over 7 bases. The CDR3 length is 13 residues. J was trimmed by 1 base and V by 4 bases; bases with no gene match: 0. Germline V gene sequence: CDR1 SGHTA, CDR2 FQGNSA. CDR3 bases: TGTGCCAGCAGCTGGGACAGGAACACTGAAGCTTTCTTT. This codes for CASSWDRNTEAFF.

The chain recombines TRBV5-4 with TRBJ1-2; 8 bases map to TRBD1. With V trimmed by 3 bases and J by 10 bases, 8 bases remained unmatched. Looked up from germline, CDR1 is SGHNT and CDR2 is YYREEE (reference sequence). The CDR3 is made up of 13 amino acids. The CDR3 sequence: CASSYGQGEDYTF. The DNA of the CDR3 is TGTGCCAGCAGCTATGGACAGGGCGAGGACTACACCTTC.

The CDR3 coding sequence is TGTGCCAGCAGCTTAAGCCACAGCGGTACCTACGAGCAGTACTTC. It is translated as CASSLSHSGTYEQYF. The rearrangement links TRBV7-2 to TRBJ2-7, with D maybe TRBD2 (5 bases). This CDR3 region has 15 residues. Trimming stripped 2 bases from V and 2 bases from J, with 13 bases between. Germline V gene lookup returns CDR1 SGHTA and CDR2 FQGNSA.

The chain couples TRBV4-3 to TRBJ2-7, with 8 bases that match TRBD1. The CDR3 has 15 amino acids. The trim removed 4 bases at V and 5 bases at J, leaving 10 bases unmatched. Germline-derived CDR1 and CDR2 are LGHNA and YSLEER. The CDR3 region is CASSRWTGKSHEQYF. The DNA for the CDR3 is TGCGCCAGCAGCCGGTGGACAGGGAAGTCCCACGAGCAGTACTTC.

This clone was detected only a few times. The gene calls are TRBV27 and TRBJ1-5; TRBD1 is a possible D gene (5 bases). The CDR3 has 14 residues. V lost 5 bases and J 4 bases, leaving 12 bases between the germline ends. CDR1 is MNHEY, CDR2 SMNVEV, per germline (reference sequence). The CDR3 sequence is CASSGTGGNQPQHF. Written as DNA, the CDR3 is TGTGCCAGCAGTGGGACGGGAGGAAATCAGCCCCAGCATTTT.

There are a few counts of this clone. V gene TRBV9 combines with J gene TRBJ2-7; tentatively, D is TRBD1 (6 bases). Deletions cut 0 bases from V and 3 bases from J, with 16 bases between. The V gene's germline CDR1 is SGDLS and CDR2 YYNGEE. This CDR3 spans 16 amino acids. The CDR3 loop reads CASSVGAGVHYYEQYF. Written as DNA, the CDR3 is TGTGCCAGCAGCGTAGGTGCAGGGGTACACTACTACGAGCAGTACTTC. Filled out from reference TRBV9 and TRBJ2-7, the complete variable domain reads DSGVTQTPKHLITATGQRVTLRCSPRSGDLSVYWYQQSLDQGLQFLIQYYNGEERAKGNILERFSAQQFPDLHSELNLSSLELGDSALYFCASSVGAGVHYYEQYFGPGTRLTVT.

The V and J genes are TRBV18 and TRBJ2-3; the D is unclear. This CDR3 is built from 12 residues. Trimming cost V 5 bases and J 2 bases, with 5 bases left between them. Looked up from germline, CDR1 is KGHSH and CDR2 is LQKENI. DNA of the CDR3: TGTGCCAGCTCAACAGTCACAGATACGCAGTATTTT. As protein: CASSTVTDTQYF.

V usage is TRBV27 and J usage is TRBJ1-2; 7 bases align to TRBD1. J gave up 4 bases and V 4 bases, and 9 bases lay outside the gene matches. Germline CDR1 reads MNHEY; CDR2 reads SMNVEV (reference sequence). CDR3 length equals 15 residues. Written as DNA, the CDR3 is TGTGCCAGCAGTTCCCGACAGGGAAACCTCTATGGCTACACCTTC. This translates into CASSSRQGNLYGYTF.

The chain has TRBV2 and TRBJ2-3; 7 positions agree with TRBD1. In germline, CDR1 is SNHLY, CDR2 FYNNEI. V shed 9 bases, J shed 4 bases, and the junction held 1 base outside the gene matches. The CDR3 runs to 11 residues. CDR3 region: CASTGADTQYF. Written as DNA, the CDR3 is TGTGCCAGTACAGGGGCAGATACGCAGTATTTT.